Sequencing of this T cell receptor (beta chain) was carried out in a study of blood T cell repertoires in COVID-19. Profiled with immunoSEQ multiplex PCR; TCRdb holds only in-frame clones, not every one. Of roughly 93,000 clones in the sample, 80% to 90% were seen once. The CDR3 runs to 15 residues. Germline CDR1 reads SGDLS; CDR2 reads YYNGEE. The junction had 11 bases not matched to a gene; V was cut back by 4 bases and J by 8 bases. Sequencing input: peripheral blood. J is TRBJ1-2 and V is TRBV9, with 10 bases fitting TRBD1. This TCR was recovered from a man aged 45-65 years with acute or convalescent COVID-19. CDR3 nucleotides: TGTGCCAGCAGCTCCCTAACCGGGACAGGGGTAGGCTACACCTTC. This encodes CASSSLTGTGVGYTF.